These T cell receptor beta chains were read from a single sample in a study of blood T cell repertoires in COVID-19. Measured with immunoSEQ multiplex PCR; TCRdb has only the in-frame clones, and not every one. Found here are about 21,000 clones, 85% of them singletons; the top ten hold less than 70%. Sample: peripheral blood. All receptors derive from a man at least 80 years old with acute or convalescent COVID-19. Both conserved end residues are part of each CDR3. The order of the fields is clone size, J gene, D gene, V gene, CDR3 protein, CDR3 DNA. D genes are given only for firm matches. A row's size may be missing; if present it is once, few, many or a size class.

once,TRBJ2-3,TRBD2,TRBV9,CASSASGSTDTQYF,TGTGCCAGCAGCGCTAGCGGTAGCACAGATACGCAGTATTTT
-,TRBJ2-3,TRBD1,TRBV14,CASSLDRGFTDTQYF,TGTGCCAGCAGCCTAGACAGGGGTTTCACAGATACGCAGTATTTT
-,TRBJ2-2,TRBD1,TRBV19,CASSIAGGSHGELFF,TGTGCCAGTAGCATCGCAGGGGGTTCCCACGGGGAGCTGTTTTTT
-,TRBJ1-5,-,TRBV19,CASIARVGSQPQHF,TGTGCCAGTATCGCCAGGGTCGGAAGTCAGCCCCAGCATTTT
-,TRBJ2-1,TRBD2,TRBV11-2,CASSLEPGLLAYNEQFF,TGTGCCAGCAGCTTAGAACCGGGACTATTGGCCTACAATGAGCAGTTCTTC
-,TRBJ2-7,-,TRBV5-4,CASSVGLLEYEQYF,TGTGCCAGCAGCGTGGGACTCCTCGAGTACGAGCAGTACTTC
-,TRBJ1-4,TRBD1,TRBV2,CASSEFRRGSTGGQGEKLFF,TGTGCCAGCAGTGAATTTCGACGGGGTTCTACAGGGGGCCAGGGTGAAAAACTGTTTTTT
-,TRBJ2-5,-,TRBV7-9,CASSIRQEPQETQYF,TGTGCCAGCAGCATTCGACAGGAGCCCCAAGAGACCCAGTACTTC
-,TRBJ2-4,-,TRBV6-2/TRBV6-3,CASSYDPGTAYYF,TGTGCCAGCAGTTACGACCCCGGGACTGCTTACTACTTC
-,TRBJ1-5,-,TRBV15,CATSRDLGEPQHF,TGTGCCACCAGCAGAGATCTAGGGGAGCCCCAGCATTTT
-,TRBJ2-7,-,TRBV18,CASSPPVEYEQYF,TGTGCCAGCTCACCACCGGTAGAGTACGAGCAGTACTTC
-,TRBJ2-2,TRBD1,TRBV7-2,CASSLVQGAGELFF,TGTGCCAGCAGCTTAGTGCAGGGGGCTGGGGAGCTGTTTTTT
-,TRBJ1-1,-,TRBV2,CASLRDLNTEAFF,TGTGCCAGTTTAAGGGACTTGAACACTGAAGCTTTCTTT
-,TRBJ2-3,-,TRBV24-1,CATSDSRRGPSTDTQYF,TGTGCCACCAGTGATTCCCGAAGAGGGCCCAGCACAGATACGCAGTATTTT
few,TRBJ1-1,-,TRBV21-1,CASSNCETGTGRGGNTEAFF,TGTGCCAGCAGCAATTGCGAAACTGGGACAGGGAGAGGAGGTAACACTGAAGCTTTCTTT
once,TRBJ1-2,-,TRBV7-8,CASSLVSGYQVGSYGYTF,TGTGCCAGCAGCTTAGTTTCGGGGTACCAGGTCGGCAGCTATGGCTACACCTTC
-,TRBJ2-7,TRBD2,TRBV4-1,CASSQERGAYEQYF,TGCGCCAGCAGCCAAGAACGGGGGGCCTACGAGCAGTACTTC